One and the same sample provided the 31 T cell receptor beta chains below, sequenced in a study of cytomegalovirus exposure and HLA in healthy donors. Sequencing used immunoSEQ multiplex PCR; TCRdb keeps in-frame clones, though not all of them. The sample lists 200,000 to 250,000 clones; just over 90% were seen once. Sequencing input: PBMCs. The receptors were gathered from a woman aged 18-29 years in good health and CMV-seronegative.

The J gene is TRBJ2-2, the V gene TRBV5-4; D is undetermined. This CDR3 region has 15 residues. V gave up 4 bases and J gave up 2 bases, with 12 bases separating them. Germline CDR1 is SGHNT and CDR2 is YYREEE (reference sequence). CDR3 DNA: TGTGCCAGCAGCCTCCCGACTGACAACACCGGGGAGCTGTTTTTT. This encodes CASSLPTDNTGELFF. The full variable domain, its missing parts supplied by reference TRBV5-4 and TRBJ2-2, is ETGVTQSPTHLIKTRGQQVTLRCSSQSGHNTVSWYQQALGQGPQFIFQYYREEENGRGNFPPRFSGLQFPNYSSELNVNALELDDSALYLCASSLPTDNTGELFFGEGSRLTVL.

The chain joins TRBV5-4 to TRBJ2-3; no reliable D call. This CDR3 has 12 residues. Germline V gene data show CDR1 as SGHNT and CDR2 as YYREEE (reference sequence). Deletions cut 4 bases from V and 5 bases from J, with 8 bases between. The CDR3 DNA is TGTGCCAGCAGCGGGCCCAAAGATACGCAGTATTTT. It is translated as CASSGPKDTQYF.

The rearrangement links TRBV19 to TRBJ1-5, with a weak D call TRBD1 (5 bases). The CDR3 spans 14 residues. Trimming pared 2 bases from V and 0 bases from J, leaving 5 bases between. Germline V gene lookup returns CDR1 LNHDA and CDR2 SQIVND (reference sequence). CDR3 DNA sequence: TGTGCCAGTAGTATACAGGGTAGCAATCAGCCCCAGCATTTT. It yields the protein CASSIQGSNQPQHF.

V gene TRBV30 combines with J gene TRBJ2-3; 7 bases line up with TRBD2. Unmatched junction bases numbered 13, after V lost 5 bases and J lost 2 bases. Germline V gene sequence: CDR1 GTSNPN, CDR2 SVGIG (reference sequence). The CDR3 totals 16 residues. The CDR3 protein is CAWGKSSGMFTDTQYF. In DNA form, the CDR3 reads TGTGCCTGGGGGAAATCGAGCGGGATGTTCACAGATACGCAGTATTTT. Complete variable domain (other parts from reference TRBV30 and TRBJ2-3): SQTIHQWPATLVQPVGSPLSLECTVEGTSNPNLYWYRQAAGRGLQLLFYSVGIGQISSEVPQNLSASRPQDRQFILSSKKLLLSDSGFYLCAWGKSSGMFTDTQYFGPGTRLTVL.

The rearrangement uses TRBV11-3 and TRBJ2-5; 7 bases fit TRBD1. Germline lookup yields CDR1 SGHNT and CDR2 YENEEA. This CDR3 spans 13 amino acids. V gave up 2 bases and J gave up 5 bases; unmatched junction bases: 2. The CDR3 loop is CASSLQGDETQYF. CDR3 coding DNA: TGTGCCAGCAGCTTACAGGGGGACGAGACCCAGTACTTC. Based on the CDR3 plus reference TRBV11-3 and TRBJ2-5, the full variable domain is EAGVVQSPRYKIIEKKQPVAFWCNPISGHNTLYWYLQNLGQGPELLIRYENEEAVDDSQLPKDRFSAERLKGVDSTLKIQPAELGDSAVYLCASSLQGDETQYFGPGTRLLVL.

The chain is built from TRBV11-2 and TRBJ2-4; 8 bases fit TRBD1. The germline V gene encodes CDR1 SGHAT and CDR2 FQNNGV. This CDR3 comprises 15 residues. The J segment lost 6 bases and the V segment lost 5 bases, leaving 9 bases of the junction unmatched. CDR3 amino acids: CASSTTGGGGNIQYF. In DNA form, the CDR3 reads TGTGCCAGCAGCACTACAGGGGGAGGTGGAAACATTCAGTACTTC.

This CDR3 reads CASSVTDTNTGELFF. DNA for the CDR3: TGTGCCAGCAGTGTTACAGATACGAACACCGGGGAGCTGTTTTTT. This chain connects TRBV6-1 to TRBJ2-2; D is unresolved. Germline lookup yields CDR1 MNHNS and CDR2 SASEGT. Trimming left V 4 bases short and J 0 bases short, with 9 bases between. The CDR3 is made up of 15 amino acids.

This chain connects TRBV5-1 to TRBJ2-5; D is possibly TRBD2 (5 bases). The CDR3 has 13 amino acids. Trimming removed 2 bases from V and 2 bases from J, with 7 bases in between. The germline V gene encodes CDR1 SGHRS and CDR2 YFSETQ. This chain's CDR3 is CASSFGVQETQYF. CDR3 DNA sequence: TGCGCCAGCAGCTTCGGGGTTCAAGAGACCCAGTACTTC.

The V and J genes are TRBV4-2 and TRBJ2-7, with TRBD1 matching 8 bases. Germline lookup yields CDR1 LGHNA and CDR2 YNFKEQ. The CDR3 consists of 15 residues. V lost 0 bases and J lost 4; bases outside the gene matches: 5. In DNA, the CDR3 is TGTGCCAGCAGCCAAGAGGGACAGGTGGGGTACGAGCAGTACTTC. Translating it yields CASSQEGQVGYEQYF.

This chain uses TRBV6-1 with TRBJ2-1; 8 bases are a match to TRBD2. The CDR3 consists of 16 residues. CDR1 and CDR2 from the germline V gene are MNHNS and SASEGT. After removal of 0 bases from V and 0 bases from J, the junction contained 1 base not matched to a gene. CDR3 amino acids: CASSEAAGASYNEQFF. The CDR3 DNA sequence: TGTGCCAGCAGTGAAGCAGCGGGAGCCTCCTACAATGAGCAGTTCTTC.

The V and J genes are TRBV7-9 and TRBJ1-5; a possible D gene is TRBD1 (5 bases). The CDR3 sequence is 17 residues long. Trimming removed 1 base from V and 2 bases from J, with 15 bases in between. The V gene's germline CDR1 is SEHNR and CDR2 FQNEAQ (reference sequence). The CDR3 DNA follows: TGTGCCAGCAGCTTAGTTCGCCAGGGTGGTCGCAATCAGCCCCAGCATTTT. Translated, it gives CASSLVRQGGRNQPQHF.

Only a few counts were recorded for this clone. This chain connects TRBV28 to TRBJ1-6; D unresolved. The CDR3 runs 12 residues. Between the trimmed V and J ends, which lost 2 bases and 7 bases, there was a span of 3 bases. Germline V gene data show CDR1 as MDHEN and CDR2 as SYDVKM. DNA of the CDR3: TGTGCCAGCAGTTTACAGAATTCACCCCTCCACTTT. It yields the protein CASSLQNSPLHF.

This sequence joins TRBV9 and TRBJ2-1; D is perhaps TRBD1 (6 bases). The CDR3 runs 18 residues. Deletions cut 1 base from V and 9 bases from J, with 26 bases between. Germline V gives CDR1 SGDLS, CDR2 YYNGEE. CDR3 sequence: CASSVYGHSAGAASEQFF. CDR3 DNA: TGTGCCAGCAGCGTATATGGCCACTCGGCAGGGGCAGCTTCTGAGCAGTTCTTC.

This chain uses TRBV29-1 with TRBJ1-3, with unresolved D. V was shortened by 4 bases and J by 0 bases, with 7 bases between the two germline ends. CDR1 is SQVTM, CDR2 ANQGSEA, per germline. CDR3 length: 13 residues. The CDR3 sequence is CSVAHGSGNTIYF. For the CDR3, the DNA is TGCAGCGTTGCGCACGGCTCTGGAAACACCATATATTTT. Full variable domain (outside the CDR3, taken from reference TRBV29-1 and TRBJ1-3): SAVISQKPSRDICQRGTSLTIQCQVDSQVTMMFWYRQQPGQSLTLIATANQGSEATYESGFVIDKFPISRPNLTFSTLTVSNMSPEDSSIYLCSVAHGSGNTIYFGEGSWLTVV.

The V gene is TRBV5-1, the J gene TRBJ2-1, with 10 bases matching TRBD1. Looked up from germline, CDR1 is SGHRS and CDR2 is YFSETQ. The CDR3 is 17 residues long. Unmatched junction bases numbered 9, after V lost 4 bases and J lost 2 bases. CDR3 DNA sequence: TGCGCCAGCAGCGCCCGGACAGGGGGTGGGCCCTACAATGAGCAGTTCTTC. It is translated as CASSARTGGGPYNEQFF.

This chain connects TRBV6-5 to TRBJ1-1; 8 bases agree with TRBD1. CDR3 size: 14 residues. V was clipped by 6 bases and J by 5 bases; unmatched bases: 8. CDR1 and CDR2 (germline): MNHEY, SVGAGI. CDR3 DNA sequence: TGTGCCAGCAGGGACGGGACAGGTCGGACTGAAGCTTTCTTT. Translating gives CASRDGTGRTEAFF.

This clone appeared once. This rearrangement joins TRBV25-1 to TRBJ2-5; the D is unclear. The CDR3 has 11 residues. V dropped 5 bases and J dropped 5 bases, with 6 bases sitting between them. The germline gives CDR1 MGHDK, CDR2 SYGVNS. The CDR3 is CASSPSETQYF. The DNA of the CDR3 is TGTGCCAGCAGTCCGTCGGAGACCCAGTACTTC.

V usage is TRBV11-3 and J usage is TRBJ2-2, with 10 nucleotides matching TRBD2. The CDR3 is 15 amino acids. The germline gives CDR1 SGHNT, CDR2 YENEEA. V trimming: 5 bases; J trimming: 9 bases; junction bases outside the gene matches: 9. CDR3 amino acids: CASSLGLAGVRELFF. CDR3 DNA: TGTGCCAGCAGCCTGGGGCTAGCGGGAGTCAGGGAGCTGTTTTTT. The full variable domain, its missing parts supplied by reference TRBV11-3 and TRBJ2-2, is EAGVVQSPRYKIIEKKQPVAFWCNPISGHNTLYWYLQNLGQGPELLIRYENEEAVDDSQLPKDRFSAERLKGVDSTLKIQPAELGDSAVYLCASSLGLAGVRELFFGEGSRLTVL.

The chain employs TRBV5-1 and TRBJ1-6; 9 nucleotides line up with TRBD1. Per the germline V gene, CDR1 is SGHRS and CDR2 is YFSETQ. This CDR3 contains 15 residues. V shed 4 bases, J shed 6 bases, and the junction held 5 bases outside the gene matches. CDR3 residues: CASSPGTGRNSPLHF. CDR3 coding DNA: TGCGCCAGCAGCCCAGGGACAGGGCGTAATTCACCCCTCCACTTT.

The chain has TRBV30 and TRBJ1-5; tentatively, D is TRBD1 (6 bases). V gave up 5 bases and J gave up 7 bases, with 15 bases separating them. The CDR3 runs 13 residues. CDR1 is GTSNPN and CDR2 is SVGIG in the germline V gene (reference sequence). For the CDR3, the DNA is TGTGCCTGGGACCGCTCAGGGGAACAGCCCCAGCATTTT. Its protein is CAWDRSGEQPQHF.

The rearrangement links TRBV6-5 to TRBJ2-2, with 7 bases aligning to TRBD1. CDR1 and CDR2 from the germline V gene are MNHEY and SVGAGI. CDR3 length equals 15 residues. J gave up 4 bases and V 2 bases, and 4 bases lay outside the gene matches. CDR3 sequence reads: CASSYLTGSTGELFF. Here the CDR3 DNA reads TGTGCCAGCAGTTACCTGACAGGGAGCACCGGGGAGCTGTTTTTT.

This sequence joins TRBV4-1 and TRBJ2-1; a possible D gene is TRBD2 (5 bases). The CDR3 is 17 residues long. V lost 0 bases, J lost 3 bases, and 15 bases lay in between. From germline, CDR1 is MGHRA and CDR2 YSYEKL. The CDR3 is CASSQDQTRADYNEQFF. Here the CDR3 DNA reads TGCGCCAGCAGCCAAGATCAGACGCGGGCGGACTACAATGAGCAGTTCTTC.

This clone was picked up a small number of times. This rearrangement joins TRBV2 to TRBJ1-1; D perhaps matches TRBD1 (6 bases). Trimming removed 4 bases from V and 5 bases from J, with 17 bases in between. Looked up from germline, CDR1 is SNHLY and CDR2 is FYNNEI. This CDR3 contains 15 residues. The CDR3 loop reads CASSARGAGGTEAFF. CDR3 bases: TGTGCCAGCAGTGCCAGGGGCGCTGGAGGTACTGAAGCTTTCTTT.

The J gene is TRBJ2-1, the V gene TRBV11-2; tentatively, D is TRBD2 (6 bases). The CDR3 totals 14 residues. The germline V gene encodes CDR1 SGHAT and CDR2 FQNNGV. Trimming pared 5 bases from V and 5 bases from J, leaving 13 bases between. The CDR3 coding sequence is TGTGCCAGCAGCCCCGCCTGGGGGGACAATGAGCAGTTCTTC. It yields the protein CASSPAWGDNEQFF.

V gene TRBV2 combines with J gene TRBJ2-1; TRBD2 matches 11 bases. Trimming at V came to 7 bases and at J to 6 bases, leaving 5 bases not matched to a gene. CDR1 and CDR2 from the germline V gene are SNHLY and FYNNEI. The CDR3 is 14 amino acids. This chain's CDR3 is CASKGLAAVNEQFF. In DNA form, the CDR3 reads TGTGCCAGCAAGGGACTAGCGGCGGTCAATGAGCAGTTCTTC. The full variable domain, with the rest looked up from reference TRBV2 and TRBJ2-1, is EPEVTQTPSHQVTQMGQEVILRCVPISNHLYFYWYRQILGQKVEFLVSFYNNEISEKSEIFDDQFSVERPDGSNFTLKIRSTKLEDSAMYFCASKGLAAVNEQFFGPGTRLTVL.

This clone has just one count. V is TRBV18 and J is TRBJ2-7, with a weak D call TRBD2 (6 bases). Germline V gives CDR1 KGHSH, CDR2 LQKENI. V lost 3 bases, J lost 6 bases, and 15 bases lay in between. CDR3 size: 14 residues. The CDR3: CASSPLGGRGEQYF. The CDR3 region has the DNA TGTGCCAGCTCACCCCTCGGGGGTCGTGGCGAGCAGTACTTC.

This clone was recorded once. V and J are TRBV30 and TRBJ2-7; D is perhaps TRBD2 (6 bases). Germline V CDR1 and CDR2: GTSNPN, SVGIG (reference sequence). Trimming took 2 bases from V and 3 from J, leaving 11 bases between them. The CDR3 is 13 residues long. This CDR3 reads CAWSRAGNYEQYF. The CDR3 coding sequence is TGTGCCTGGAGTCGGGCGGGAAACTACGAGCAGTACTTC.

This clone has just one count. The chain is built from TRBV28 and TRBJ1-2, with D maybe TRBD1 (6 bases). Per germline, CDR1 MDHEN and CDR2 SYDVKM. The CDR3 totals 13 residues. V was shortened by 4 bases and J by 3 bases, with 9 bases between the two germline ends. Written as DNA, the CDR3 is TGTGCCAGCAGTTCGCCAGGGGACTATGGCTACACCTTC. This translates into CASSSPGDYGYTF.

The CDR3 reads CASSQLGGQTNYGYTF. As DNA, the CDR3 is TGTGCCAGCAGCCAACTAGGGGGACAGACTAACTATGGCTACACCTTC. V and J are TRBV4-2 and TRBJ1-2; 7 positions match TRBD1. The germline CDR1 and CDR2 sequences are LGHNA and YNFKEQ. This CDR3 has 16 amino acids. Losses at the gene ends were 2 bases for V and 0 bases for J; bases not matched to a gene: 6.

This clone was counted once. V usage is TRBV7-9 and J usage is TRBJ2-3; the D gene is possibly TRBD2 (6 bases). This CDR3 is 15 amino acids long. The germline V gene encodes CDR1 SEHNR and CDR2 FQNEAQ (reference sequence). V was trimmed by 4 bases and J by 1 base, leaving 12 bases between them. CDR3: CASSSLAGRTDTQYF. CDR3 DNA: TGTGCCAGCAGCTCCCTGGCGGGACGCACAGATACGCAGTATTTT.

This clone was recorded once. V is TRBV11-2 and J is TRBJ2-1; 8 bases align to TRBD1. Germline CDR1 is SGHAT and CDR2 is FQNNGV. With 5 bases clipped from V and 4 bases from J, the junction kept 7 bases outside the gene matches. This CDR3 comprises 15 residues. As DNA, the CDR3 is TGTGCCAGCAGCCGAATGACAGGGGCATACAATGAGCAGTTCTTC. Translated, it gives CASSRMTGAYNEQFF.